This T cell receptor beta chain is from a study of Ad26.COV2.S vaccination and SARS-CoV-2 variants. Clones were sequenced by immunoSEQ multiplex PCR, and TCRdb holds only the in-frame ones, with some missing. The sample carries hundreds of thousands of clones, about nine tenths recorded once. Described treatment: approximately 18 received Ad26.COV2.S at low or high dose, single or two shots; about 5 received placebo; per-sample allocation not given. On day 63 after the first injection, vaccine and placebo recipients gave samples. This CDR3 region has 16 residues. Trimming removed 4 bases at V and 0 bases at J, with 14 bases between. CDR1 is SGHRS, CDR2 YFSETQ, per germline.

This TCR was sampled from a person aged 18-60 years who received the Ad26.COV2.S COVID-19 vaccine or a placebo. The sequenced sample was peripheral blood, obtained in a trial of Ad26.COV2.S vaccine versus placebo. V and J are TRBV5-1 and TRBJ2-1; D gene unclear. The CDR3: CASSPTGGSSYNEQFF. As DNA, the CDR3 is TGCGCCAGCAGCCCGACCGGCGGCAGCTCCTACAATGAGCAGTTCTTC.